These 6 T cell receptor beta chains came from one sample sequenced in a study of identical twins. MiXCR was run by TCRdb on the 5' RACE reads, yielding one entry per CDR3 protein. The sample gives 280,000 or so distinct CDR3 sequences, 8% to 9% of which show up once; less than 2.5% is in the top ten. The same specimen was also included in a second study, on yellow fever vaccine responses in identical twins.

The sequenced sample was memory (CD45RO+) T cells sorted from blood. Every receptor here comes from a woman aged 18-29 years in good health.

In its sample, this clonotype was seen many times. Here the CDR3 reads CASSVGDSYEQYF. CDR3 bases: TGTGCCAGCAGTGTAGGGGACTCCTACGAGCAGTACTTC. The chain is built from TRBV25-1 and TRBJ2-7; a possible D gene is TRBD1 (5 bases). The CDR3 runs to 13 residues. Germline V lookup: CDR1 MGHDK, CDR2 SYGVNS. V was clipped by 4 bases and J by 0 bases, with 7 bases between them.

This chain connects TRBV20-1 to TRBJ2-7, with D tentatively TRBD2 (5 bases). The germline V gene has CDR1 DFQATT and CDR2 SNEGSKA (reference sequence). V was pared by 6 bases and J by 5 bases, with 23 bases between. This CDR3 spans 15 amino acids. CDR3 protein: CSAPPPGKQVDEQYF. CDR3 sequence (DNA): TGCAGTGCCCCTCCCCCGGGGAAGCAGGTCGACGAGCAGTACTTC.

This clonotype was seen at least ten times. The chain joins TRBV20-1 to TRBJ2-2; D ambiguous. The V end was cut by 5 bases, the J end by 2 bases, with 9 bases between. CDR3 length: 13 amino acids. Germline V gene sequence: CDR1 DFQATT, CDR2 SNEGSKA (reference sequence). CDR3 sequence (DNA): TGCAGTGCTTGGACGGATAACACCGGGGAGCTGTTTTTT. The encoded protein is CSAWTDNTGELFF.

This clonotype was counted between two and nine times. The genes are TRBV6-2 or TRBV6-3 and TRBJ2-7; D not resolved. Looked up from germline, CDR1 is MNHEY and CDR2 is SVGEGT. The CDR3 covers 11 residues. Trimming left V 4 bases short and J 1 base short, with 2 bases between. CDR3 nucleotide sequence: TGTGCCAGCAGTTGGTCCTACGAGCAGTACTTC. Encoded protein: CASSWSYEQYF.

The gene calls are TRBV3-1 and TRBJ2-1, with 10 bases fitting TRBD2. CDR1 LGHDT and CDR2 YNNKEL come from the germline V gene (reference sequence). The CDR3 consists of 15 residues. Trimming took 4 bases from V and 10 from J; bases not matched to a gene: 10. The CDR3 DNA is TGTGCCAGCAGCCCAGGAGCTAGCGGGAGAAGCGAGCAGTTCTTC. It is translated as CASSPGASGRSEQFF.

This clonotype was detected ten times or more. The gene calls are TRBV3-1 and TRBJ1-1; a possible D gene is TRBD1 (6 bases). The CDR3 totals 13 residues. V was shortened by 2 bases and J by 6 bases, with 10 bases between the two germline ends. Germline V CDR1 and CDR2: LGHDT, YNNKEL (reference sequence). The CDR3 loop reads CASSQSQGPEAFF. DNA for the CDR3: TGTGCCAGCAGCCAATCACAGGGACCTGAAGCTTTCTTT.